This T cell receptor beta chain originates from a study of Tregs in tolerant kidney transplant recipients. Study background: The nonmyeloablative bone marrow transplants came from related graft donors, with transient mixed chimerism.

FACS sorting followed an approximately 6-day coculture of CFSE-labeled recipient PBMCs with irradiated graft donor PBMCs. Only in-frame clones appear in the TCRdb table, and some are missing; sequencing was by immunoSEQ multiplex PCR. The sample includes just over 15,000 clones, roughly 50% of them seen just once. Trimming removed 6 bases from V and 7 bases from J, with 7 bases in between. The CDR3 runs to 10 residues. Germline V gene sequence: CDR1 SNHLY, CDR2 FYNNEI. Study-wide points: Tregs expanded with activated donor B cells seemed most donor-specific. This study did not directly address biological reproducibility. Changing PCR primers prevented nucleotide comparison between some patients' samples.

Concerning this clone itself: Its specificity is unknown.

Sequences were derived from CD4+ T cells from blood cultured with allogeneic cells, sampled before the transplant. The gene calls are TRBV2 and TRBJ2-7; TRBD1 might be the D (5 bases). The TCR comes from a human patient who received a combined kidney and bone marrow transplant. The CDR3 DNA follows: TGTGCCAGCAGCTCAGGGGAGCAGTACTTC. As protein: CASSSGEQYF.